This TCR beta chain was sequenced in a study of T-cell reconstitution after alpha-beta-depleted transplantation in children. This clonotype showed up just a few times. The library targeted TCRbeta and was prepared with unique molecular identifiers. TCRdb analysed the PCR reads with MiXCR anew, one entry per CDR3 protein. Altogether hundreds of thousands of distinct CDR3 sequences are present, 10% to 13% being singletons, with the ten largest covering less than 5%. Unmatched junction bases numbered 5, after V lost 6 bases and J lost 3 bases. The CDR3 has 14 amino acids. This TCR came from a human donor who donated a stem cell graft to a child with acute myeloid leukemia. Here the sequenced sample was PBMCs from the stem cell graft donor, taken from the stem cell graft. The chain couples TRBV12-3 or TRBV12-4 to TRBJ2-7; 10 bases match TRBD1. The CDR3 protein is CASRPRDRGYEQYF. CDR3 sequence (DNA): TGTGCCAGCAGGCCGAGGGACAGGGGCTACGAGCAGTACTTC.